This T cell receptor beta chain was sequenced during a study of shared clonotypes between healthy human individuals. This clone has just a few counts. Its target is unknown. Findings and caveats of the study: Across four donors, naive CD4 shared roughly 5.1%, naive CD8 more than 3%, memory CD4 about 2.4%, memory CD8 about 0.4%. The study found lower generation probabilities in non-shared clonotypes than in those shared by all four donors.

Both subsets, CD45RA+ naive and CD45RA-negative memory, were split from the CD4+ cells. Profiled with immunoSEQ multiplex PCR; TCRdb holds only in-frame clones, not every one. The sample holds about 1.1 million clones, around 77% seen once. The germline V gene has CDR1 SGDLS and CDR2 YYNGEE. There are 13 residues in the CDR3. Trimming pared 4 bases from V and 4 bases from J, leaving 9 bases between. The sample taken for sequencing was memory CD4+ T cells from PBMCs. Subset in this sample: CD45RA-negative fraction. The chain joins TRBV9 to TRBJ1-3; D unresolved. The clonotype comes from a man younger than 35 in good health. Some clones in this sample may be carry-over from other donors' samples. CDR3 coding DNA: TGTGCCAGCAGCCCATCAGCAGGAAACACCATATATTTT. Residues: CASSPSAGNTIYF. Variable domain in full (rest from reference TRBV9 and TRBJ1-3): DSGVTQTPKHLITATGQRVTLRCSPRSGDLSVYWYQQSLDQGLQFLIQYYNGEERAKGNILERFSAQQFPDLHSELNLSSLELGDSALYFCASSPSAGNTIYFGEGSWLTVV.